These T cell receptor beta chains were read from a single sample in a study of blood T cell repertoires in COVID-19. The repertoire was sequenced with immunoSEQ multiplex PCR; TCRdb's copy has only in-frame clones and lacks some. The data contain 150,000 or so clones, roughly four fifths of them singletons. Sequencing used peripheral blood. The source is a woman aged 55-69 years with acute or convalescent COVID-19. Both conserved end residues are trimmed from each CDR3. A D gene is named only where the DNA matches it firmly.

d_call	v_call	j_call	cdr3_aa
TRBD1	TRBV7-6	TRBJ2-3	ASSLGQTNTDTQY
TRBD1	TRBV18	TRBJ1-2	ASSPRSEPGGHGYT
-	TRBV6-2/TRBV6-3	TRBJ2-2	ASSYSGQGGQELF
-	TRBV19	TRBJ1-6	ASSIRQGNSPLH
-	TRBV2	TRBJ1-1	ASSTQGNTEAF
-	TRBV29-1	TRBJ2-5	SVRTGHRETQY
-	TRBV5-1	TRBJ2-7	ASSLAGTLYEQY
-	TRBV14	TRBJ2-3	ASSQDKTAGQTDTQY
TRBD2	TRBV7-3	TRBJ2-1	ASSYGTSGRRIGNEQF
TRBD2	TRBV6-2/TRBV6-3	TRBJ2-3	ASSSRGGTSTDTQY
-	TRBV19	TRBJ1-1	ARRTKGRGLPEAF
-	TRBV6-4	TRBJ1-2	ASSPQGGNGYT
-	TRBV10-3	TRBJ1-3	ATQEVLGKFSGNTIY
-	TRBV7-2	TRBJ2-1	ASSPSYINEQF
TRBD1	TRBV19	TRBJ1-2	ASSIGQGYGYT
-	TRBV20-1	TRBJ2-7	SARGGHEQY
TRBD1	TRBV3-1/TRBV3-2	TRBJ2-5	ASSLDHRRTGGETQY
-	TRBV28	TRBJ2-6	ASRGFSGANVLT
-	TRBV28	TRBJ1-5	ASRKEYSNQPQH
TRBD1	TRBV19	TRBJ1-3	ASHDRAHGNTIY
-	TRBV10-3	TRBJ2-7	AISDSQGSHEQY
-	TRBV10-3	TRBJ1-5	AISSQGSNQPQH
-	TRBV5-1	TRBJ2-5	ASSLVSGAQETQY
-	TRBV7-2	TRBJ2-1	ASTRPMSYNEQF
-	TRBV7-6	TRBJ2-3	ASSPVDSRGFGDTQY
TRBD1	TRBV30	TRBJ1-2	AWTADRGYGYT
-	TRBV5-1	TRBJ2-2	ASSPNTGELF
-	TRBV5-5	TRBJ1-2	ASSVNRVVDGYT
TRBD1	TRBV28	TRBJ2-1	ASSRDSHPYNEQF
-	TRBV9	TRBJ2-2	ASSVGTVNTGELF
-	TRBV6-5	TRBJ1-2	ASLSGLGYT
-	TRBV7-9	TRBJ2-1	ASSKDREGTTF
-	TRBV25-1	TRBJ2-2	ASRGVGELF
TRBD2	TRBV5-5	TRBJ2-2	ASSDPSGWGTGELF
-	TRBV6-5	TRBJ1-3	ASRPFGTGNTIY
TRBD1	TRBV4-3	TRBJ2-7	ASSQVATGGEQY
-	TRBV29-1	TRBJ2-5	SVAGGRETQY
-	TRBV1	TRBJ2-1	TSSQETSGIANEQF
-	TRBV5-8	TRBJ1-6	ASSNNRDSYNSPLH
-	TRBV6-5	TRBJ1-1	ASRQGNTEAF
TRBD2	TRBV7-9	TRBJ2-7	ASSLGTSGQTYEQY
TRBD1	TRBV5-1	TRBJ2-6	ASSSAGTALSGANVLT
TRBD2	TRBV7-9	TRBJ2-7	ASSWTSVYEQY
-	TRBV24-1	TRBJ2-5	ATSDLPGSRETQY
-	TRBV7-9	TRBJ1-6	ASSRYGQNNSPLH
-	TRBV5-3	TRBJ1-5	ARSRGYNQPQH
-	TRBV27	TRBJ2-4	ASSPDRPNIQY
-	TRBV20-1	TRBJ2-4	SALRDIQY
-	TRBV7-6	TRBJ1-1	ASSLFELPNTEAF
TRBD2	TRBV7-2	TRBJ2-1	ASSLDSGLRNEQF
-	TRBV28	TRBJ1-5	AGNRVSNQPQH